This TCR beta chain was sequenced for a study of blood T cell repertoires in COVID-19. The CDR3 consists of 13 residues. From germline, CDR1 is MDHEN and CDR2 SYDVKM. With 7 bases removed from V and 10 bases from J, the gap between germline ends came to 14 bases. Generated by immunoSEQ multiplex PCR, the TCRdb table keeps only in-frame clones and is missing some. Altogether roughly 100,000 clones are present, around nine tenths being singletons, with the ten largest covering 3%. This chain uses TRBV28 with TRBJ1-6; a possible D gene is TRBD1 (5 bases). Sequenced material: peripheral blood. The TCR originated in a man aged 50 to 59 with active or convalescent COVID-19. CDR3 nucleotides: TGTGCCAGCATTGGACAAGAAGGGTCACCCCTCCACTTT. As protein: CASIGQEGSPLHF.